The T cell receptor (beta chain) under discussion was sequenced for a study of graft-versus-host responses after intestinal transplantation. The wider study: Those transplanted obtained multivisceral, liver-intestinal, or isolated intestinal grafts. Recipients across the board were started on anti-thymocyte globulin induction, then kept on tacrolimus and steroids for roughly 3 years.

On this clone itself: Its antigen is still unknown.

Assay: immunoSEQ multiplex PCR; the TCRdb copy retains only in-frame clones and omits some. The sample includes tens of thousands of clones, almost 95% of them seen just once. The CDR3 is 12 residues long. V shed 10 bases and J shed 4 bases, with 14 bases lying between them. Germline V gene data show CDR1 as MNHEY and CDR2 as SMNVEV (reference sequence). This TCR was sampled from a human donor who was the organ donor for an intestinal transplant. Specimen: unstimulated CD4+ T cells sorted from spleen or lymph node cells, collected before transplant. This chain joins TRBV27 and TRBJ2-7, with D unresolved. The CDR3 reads CATKGLDYEQYF. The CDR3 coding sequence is TGTGCCACCAAGGGCTTGGATTACGAGCAGTACTTC.